A single sample gave rise to the 23 T cell receptor beta chains below, sequenced in a study of CD4 T cells in relation to SARS-CoV-2 and coronaviruses. Unexposed donor CD4+ T cells date from 2011-2018, before the COVID-19 pandemic. Sequencing used immunoSEQ multiplex PCR; TCRdb keeps in-frame clones, though not all of them. This sample has about 70,000 clones, with 85% to 90% found just once. Material: memory CD4+ T cells from PBMCs. Receptors originate from a human donor in good health.

The V call is TRBV6-5, the J call TRBJ2-1; D is unclear. The germline V and J ends were trimmed by 6 bases and 5 bases, with 5 bases remaining between them. This CDR3 has 11 residues. Looked up from germline, CDR1 is MNHEY and CDR2 is SVGAGI. Here the CDR3 reads CASRMNNEQFF. The CDR3 nucleotides are TGTGCCAGCAGGATGAACAATGAGCAGTTCTTC.

This clone was recorded a few times. V and J are TRBV5-1 and TRBJ2-1; perhaps TRBD1 as D (5 bases). Germline values: CDR1 SGHRS, CDR2 YFSETQ. V lost 0 bases, J lost 6 bases, and 10 bases lay in between. The CDR3 extends over 14 amino acids. The CDR3 sequence is CASSLVAGSNEQFF. In DNA form, the CDR3 reads TGCGCCAGCAGCTTGGTGGCAGGGTCCAATGAGCAGTTCTTC.

The chain recombines TRBV18 with TRBJ1-1, with 7 bases aligning to TRBD1. The CDR3 contains 14 residues. With V trimmed by 6 bases and J by 4 bases, 8 bases remained unmatched. Looked up from germline, CDR1 is KGHSH and CDR2 is LQKENI. DNA for the CDR3: TGTGCCAGCTCGGATATCTACAGGGGCACTGAAGCTTTCTTT. It encodes CASSDIYRGTEAFF.

This clone was found a few times. The chain combines TRBV5-1 with TRBJ2-2, with unresolved D. Germline values: CDR1 SGHRS, CDR2 YFSETQ. V lost 0 bases and J lost 0, with 3 bases in between. The CDR3 extends over 14 amino acids. The CDR3 region has the DNA TGCGCCAGCAGCTTGGCGGCGAACACCGGGGAGCTGTTTTTT. It codes for CASSLAANTGELFF.

V usage is TRBV12-3 or TRBV12-4 and J usage is TRBJ2-7; D is unclear. The CDR3 is 12 amino acids. Trimming stripped 8 bases from V and 2 bases from J, with 10 bases between. Here the CDR3 reads CASSGPTYEQYF. The CDR3 DNA follows: TGTGCCAGCTCCGGACCGACCTACGAGCAGTACTTC.

The V gene is TRBV24-1, the J gene TRBJ2-2; 7 bases fit TRBD1. CDR3 length: 14 amino acids. V trimming: 9 bases; J trimming: 1 base; junction bases outside the gene matches: 4. Germline loops: CDR1 KGHDR, CDR2 SFDVKD. The CDR3: CATGDRENTGELFF. DNA of the CDR3: TGTGCCACCGGAGACAGGGAGAACACCGGGGAGCTGTTTTTT.

The rearrangement joins TRBV5-1 to TRBJ1-4, with TRBD1 as a possible D gene (6 bases). Trimming stripped 2 bases from V and 3 bases from J, with 14 bases between. The CDR3 contains 16 residues. Germline loops: CDR1 SGHRS, CDR2 YFSETQ. CDR3 amino acids: CASSLQPTGSNEKLFF. The CDR3 DNA is TGCGCCAGCAGCTTACAACCAACAGGGTCTAATGAAAAACTGTTTTTT.

The chain couples TRBV28 to TRBJ1-5; D unclear. V lost 3 bases to trimming and J lost 0 bases, with 9 bases between them. Germline CDR1 MDHEN, CDR2 SYDVKM. The CDR3 runs 15 residues. This chain's CDR3 is CASSFWADSNQPQHF. CDR3 nucleotides: TGTGCCAGCAGTTTCTGGGCAGATAGCAATCAGCCCCAGCATTTT.

The CDR3 region has the DNA TGTGCCAGCAGCCAAGATGTAAGGAAATTTAGCAATCAGCCCCAGCATTTT. It specifies CASSQDVRKFSNQPQHF. This chain connects TRBV14 to TRBJ1-5; no firm D call. The CDR3 length is 17 residues. Germline assignment: CDR1 SGHDN and CDR2 FVKESK. V lost 0 bases and J lost 0, with 12 bases in between.

V usage is TRBV5-1 and J usage is TRBJ2-1; the D gene is possibly TRBD1 (6 bases). CDR1 is SGHRS and CDR2 is YFSETQ in the germline V gene. Trimming shortened V by 0 bases and J by 7 bases, and 20 bases separated the two germline ends. This CDR3 is 17 amino acids long. The CDR3 nucleotides are TGCGCCAGCAGCTTGGGAGTTAATTTAGGGGGTGGAAATGAGCAGTTCTTC. Translating gives CASSLGVNLGGGNEQFF.

The rearrangement joins TRBV5-5 to TRBJ1-5; the D is unclear. V lost 4 bases and J lost 3, with 11 bases in between. Germline CDR1 SGHKS, CDR2 YYEKEE (reference sequence). The CDR3 spans 14 residues. DNA for the CDR3: TGTGCCAGCAGCCTCCGCGTCCCCAATCAGCCCCAGCATTTT. This codes for CASSLRVPNQPQHF.

The rearrangement links TRBV3-1 (or the pseudogene TRBV3-2) to TRBJ1-2; TRBD1 agrees at 7 bases. The CDR3 runs 12 residues. Germline V CDR1 and CDR2: LGHDT, YNNKEL (reference sequence). V gave up 6 bases and J gave up 6 bases; unmatched junction bases: 4. The DNA for the CDR3 is TGTGCCAGCAGTCTCACAGGGGATGGCTACACCTTC. It codes for CASSLTGDGYTF.

The chain employs TRBV2 and TRBJ2-3; tentatively, D is TRBD1 or TRBD2 (5 bases each). The CDR3 runs 16 residues. V was pared by 6 bases and J by 1 base, with 17 bases between. Germline CDR1 SNHLY, CDR2 FYNNEI. The CDR3 DNA reads TGTGCCAGCAGGGAGTACCGGGACCGTGGCACAGATACGCAGTATTTT. Encoded protein: CASREYRDRGTDTQYF.

The V and J genes are TRBV20-1 and TRBJ1-5; D not resolved. This CDR3 is built from 13 residues. Germline lookup yields CDR1 DFQATT and CDR2 SNEGSKA (reference sequence). Trimming stripped 3 bases from V and 3 bases from J, with 9 bases between. CDR3 sequence (DNA): TGCAGTGCTAGTGGCAGCCCCAATCAGCCCCAGCATTTT. Encoded protein: CSASGSPNQPQHF.

The V call is TRBV5-1, the J call TRBJ2-7; D remains ambiguous. This CDR3 has 14 residues. CDR1 is SGHRS, CDR2 YFSETQ, per germline. The germline V and J ends were trimmed by 0 bases and 9 bases, with 16 bases remaining between them. This CDR3 is CASSLAGQTLGQYF. CDR3 nucleotides: TGCGCCAGCAGCTTGGCCGGGCAGACCTTAGGGCAGTACTTC.

The V call is TRBV10-1, the J call TRBJ1-6; D is unclear. The germline V gene has CDR1 WNHNN and CDR2 SYGVQD (reference sequence). CDR3 length equals 11 residues. Trimming took 5 bases from V and 9 from J, leaving 5 bases between them. This chain's CDR3 is CASSWGSPLHF. CDR3 nucleotides: TGCGCCAGCAGTTGGGGTTCACCCCTCCACTTT.

This chain joins TRBV12-3 or TRBV12-4 and TRBJ2-1; D might be TRBD2 (5 bases). This CDR3 comprises 13 residues. Trimming shortened V by 6 bases and J by 7 bases, and 13 bases separated the two germline ends. CDR3 sequence reads: CASRTAADNEQFF. CDR3 bases: TGTGCCAGCAGGACCGCAGCGGATAATGAGCAGTTCTTC.

This chain links TRBV5-1 with TRBJ2-7; the D gene could be TRBD1 or TRBD2 (5 bases each). The V and J ends lost 4 bases and 2 bases respectively, with 16 bases between them. The CDR3 contains 15 residues. Looked up from germline, CDR1 is SGHRS and CDR2 is YFSETQ. The CDR3 region has the DNA TGCGCCAGCAGCGCAACCGGGACCCCAACCTACGAGCAGTACTTC. As protein: CASSATGTPTYEQYF.

This chain joins TRBV30 and TRBJ2-3; tentative D call: TRBD1 (5 bases). With 3 bases removed from V and 2 bases from J, the gap between germline ends came to 9 bases. CDR3 length: 13 residues. The V gene's germline CDR1 is GTSNPN and CDR2 SVGIG (reference sequence). CDR3 region: CAWSPGSTDTQYF. The DNA for the CDR3 is TGTGCCTGGAGCCCAGGGTCCACAGATACGCAGTATTTT. Looking up the rest from reference TRBV30 and TRBJ2-3 gives the full variable domain: SQTIHQWPATLVQPVGSPLSLECTVEGTSNPNLYWYRQAAGRGLQLLFYSVGIGQISSEVPQNLSASRPQDRQFILSSKKLLLSDSGFYLCAWSPGSTDTQYFGPGTRLTVL.

This chain links TRBV15 with TRBJ1-4, with a possible D match to TRBD1 (5 bases). In germline, CDR1 is LNHNV, CDR2 YYDKDF (reference sequence). The CDR3 runs 20 residues. Deletions cut 3 bases from V and 2 bases from J, with 25 bases between. The CDR3 here is CATSSGFKIARVGTNEKLFF. The CDR3 DNA reads as TGTGCCACCAGCAGCGGGTTTAAGATAGCCAGGGTTGGGACTAATGAAAAACTGTTTTTT.

This clone came up once. The rearrangement uses TRBV5-6 and TRBJ2-5; D not resolved. CDR1 is SGHDT and CDR2 is YYEEEE in the germline V gene. This CDR3 comprises 11 residues. Trimming cost V 4 bases and J 5 bases, with 6 bases left between them. The CDR3 is CASSIVETQYF. The CDR3 coding sequence is TGTGCCAGCAGCATCGTTGAGACCCAGTACTTC.

The gene calls are TRBV4-3 and TRBJ1-2; D gene ambiguous. Trimming took off 1 base at V and 4 bases at J, with 10 bases between the two ends. The CDR3 is 14 residues long. Germline CDR1 LGHNA, CDR2 YSLEER. CDR3 nucleotide sequence: TGCGCCAGCAGCCAAGCCGAATGGTTCTATGGCTACACCTTC. Translating gives CASSQAEWFYGYTF.

The chain is built from TRBV7-9 and TRBJ2-5; 9 bases fit TRBD1. Trimming removed 1 base from V and 2 bases from J; junction bases left unmatched: 5. The germline gives CDR1 SEHNR, CDR2 FQNEAQ (reference sequence). This CDR3 has 16 residues. This CDR3 is CASSLGDRGIQETQYF. CDR3 DNA: TGTGCCAGCAGCTTAGGAGACAGGGGGATACAAGAGACCCAGTACTTC.